This passage covers 25 T cell receptor beta chains from one sample sequenced in a study of tumor-infiltrating lymphocytes in localized non-small cell lung cancer (dated by TCRdb to the early 2020s). Receptor amplification or capture employed the immunoSEQ multiplex PCR assay. Imported from immuneACCESS, the table was reduced by TCRdb to in-frame sequences with V and J called. These copies leave out some clones; in studies compared against another copy, an unresolved V gene accounts for under half, and the cause of the remainder is not known. The sample records several thousand clones, approximately 66% of which are singletons. 50% to 75% of the sample is in the top ten clones. Sequenced material: lung tumor tissue. The receptors originated from a human donor with non-small cell lung cancer.

This sequence joins TRBV5-1 and TRBJ1-1, with D maybe TRBD1 (6 bases). CDR1 and CDR2 from the germline V gene are SGHRS and YFSETQ. This CDR3 has 14 amino acids. The V end was cut by 7 bases, the J end by 8 bases, with 21 bases between. In DNA, the CDR3 is TGCGCCAGCCACGATCCGGGGGCCAGCTCGGAAGCTTTCTTT. Its translation is CASHDPGASSEAFF.

The rearrangement uses TRBV5-7 and TRBJ1-1; D gene uncertain. TRBV5-7 is an ORF, and what it does is uncertain. V was clipped by 3 bases and J by 11 bases, with 17 bases between them. This CDR3 spans 13 amino acids. CDR3 protein: CASSWADDLEAFF. The CDR3 coding sequence is TGTGCCAGCAGCTGGGCAGACGACCTCGAGGCTTTCTTT.

The chain employs TRBV6-4 and TRBJ2-7; perhaps D is TRBD1 or TRBD2 (7 bases each). Trimming left V 6 bases short and J 3 bases short, with 24 bases between. The CDR3 length is 17 residues. Germline-derived CDR1 and CDR2 are MRHNA and SNTAGT. This CDR3 is CASRCLEITGEGYEQYF. CDR3 sequence (DNA): TGTGCCAGCAGATGTCTGGAGATTACAGGGGAGGGCTACGAGCAGTACTTC.

V and J are TRBV27 and TRBJ2-1; D ambiguous. The CDR3 totals 12 residues. The germline gives CDR1 MNHEY, CDR2 SMNVEV (reference sequence). V dropped 8 bases and J dropped 8 bases, with 13 bases sitting between them. CDR3 amino acids: CASFDTPHEQFF. In nucleotides, the CDR3 is TGTGCCAGCTTCGACACCCCTCATGAGCAGTTCTTC.

The CDR3 reads CASSLESSYNSPLHF. CDR3 nucleotides: TGTGCCAGCAGCTTAGAGAGCTCCTATAATTCACCCCTCCACTTT. The chain couples TRBV7-9 to TRBJ1-6; D ambiguous. The CDR3 totals 15 residues. The V end lost 1 base, the J end lost 0 bases, and 4 bases lay between the germline ends. Germline V CDR1 and CDR2: SEHNR, FQNEAQ (reference sequence).

A single count supports this clone. The rearrangement uses TRBV5-5 and TRBJ1-5; 10 bases line up with TRBD1. With V trimmed by 0 bases and J by 9 bases, 6 bases remained unmatched. The CDR3 spans 15 residues. Germline V gene lookup returns CDR1 SGHKS and CDR2 YYEKEE (reference sequence). Here the CDR3 reads CASSLAGTGVRPQHF. CDR3 DNA: TGTGCCAGCAGCTTGGCCGGGACAGGGGTTCGGCCCCAGCATTTT. Full variable domain (rest looked up from reference TRBV5-5 and TRBJ1-5): DAGVTQSPTHLIKTRGQQVTLRCSPISGHKSVSWYQQVLGQGPQFIFQYYEKEERGRGNFPDRFSARQFPNYSSELNVNALLLGDSALYLCASSLAGTGVRPQHFGDGTRLSIL.

The genes are TRBV14 and TRBJ1-2, with D perhaps matching TRBD1 (5 bases). CDR3 length equals 15 residues. V gave up 4 bases and J gave up 7 bases, with 19 bases separating them. Germline CDR1 is SGHDN and CDR2 is FVKESK. The CDR3: CASSPTTGPPFGYTF. CDR3 bases: TGTGCCAGCAGCCCCACTACAGGTCCCCCCTTTGGCTACACCTTC.

This clone was observed a few times. The chain links TRBV19 to TRBJ1-2; TRBD1 matches 7 bases. V was pared by 2 bases and J by 8 bases, with 5 bases of the junction left unmatched. Germline V gene sequence: CDR1 LNHDA, CDR2 SQIVND (reference sequence). The CDR3 covers 13 residues. This chain's CDR3 is CASSIQAGGGYTF. The CDR3 region has the DNA TGTGCCAGTAGTATACAGGCAGGGGGAGGCTACACCTTC.

This clone was counted only a few times. The chain joins TRBV14 to TRBJ1-6; tentative D call: TRBD1 (5 bases). Trimming stripped 6 bases from V and 10 bases from J, with 10 bases between. CDR3 size: 12 residues. Germline CDR1 is SGHDN and CDR2 is FVKESK. The DNA of the CDR3 is TGTGCCAGCAGGGGGCAGGGATCACCCCTCCACTTT. The encoded protein is CASRGQGSPLHF.

This clone was seen once. The chain is built from TRBV6-4 and TRBJ2-3; 9 positions match TRBD2. The CDR3 sequence is 16 residues long. Germline CDR1 is MRHNA and CDR2 is SNTAGT. The J segment lost 0 bases and the V segment lost 5 bases, leaving 6 bases of the junction unmatched. The CDR3 nucleotides read TGTGCCAGCAGTTTGCTAGCGGGATCTAGCACAGATACGCAGTATTTT. As protein: CASSLLAGSSTDTQYF.

This chain uses TRBV28 with TRBJ1-1; 7 bases match TRBD1. Germline V lookup: CDR1 MDHEN, CDR2 SYDVKM. Trimming at V came to 6 bases and at J to 4 bases, leaving 11 bases not matched to a gene. The CDR3 sequence is 15 residues long. The CDR3 DNA follows: TGTGCCAGCAGAGTACAAGGAGGGACAGCCACTGAAGCTTTCTTT. Amino acid sequence: CASRVQGGTATEAFF.

The V call is TRBV12-5, the J call TRBJ1-2; TRBD1 matches at 9 bases. Germline trimming cut 5 bases from V and 5 bases from J; bases unmatched to any gene: 6. This CDR3 contains 14 residues. Germline CDR1 reads LGHNT; CDR2 reads FRNRAP. CDR3 sequence (DNA): TGTGCTAGTGGTGGGGACAGGGTAGGATATGGCTACACCTTC. As protein: CASGGDRVGYGYTF.

In its sample, this clone was seen a few times. J is TRBJ1-1 and V is TRBV15, with a possible D match to TRBD1 (6 bases). CDR3 size: 15 residues. V was shortened by 3 bases and J by 4 bases, with 15 bases between the two germline ends. Germline V gene sequence: CDR1 LNHNV, CDR2 YYDKDF (reference sequence). The CDR3 region is CATSRVLQGGTEAFF. CDR3 in DNA: TGTGCCACCAGCAGGGTACTACAGGGTGGCACTGAAGCTTTCTTT.

This chain connects TRBV27 to TRBJ2-7; D is uncertain. Germline V CDR1 and CDR2: MNHEY, SMNVEV (reference sequence). The CDR3 has 14 amino acids. V lost 6 bases to trimming and J lost 2 bases, with 14 bases between them. The CDR3 DNA reads as TGTGCCAGCAGGCCTCGGTTGGGCGCCTACGAGCAGTACGTC. It is translated as CASRPRLGAYEQYV.

Only one count was recorded for this clone. The chain is built from TRBV5-4 and TRBJ2-7, with TRBD2 as a possible D gene (6 bases). V lost 3 bases and J 3 bases, leaving 13 bases between the germline ends. The CDR3 loop spans 14 amino acids. CDR1 SGHNT and CDR2 YYREEE come from the germline V gene (reference sequence). The CDR3 DNA is TGTGCCAGCAGCTCACCGGGACTTCACTACGAGCAGTACTTC. Amino acid sequence: CASSSPGLHYEQYF.

Comment on this clone: The germline gene is not matched at one end of the junction; a read error may be the cause. The J gene is TRBJ2-1, the V gene TRBV10-3; tentative D call: TRBD1 (6 bases). This CDR3 has 15 amino acids. CDR1 is ENHRY and CDR2 is SYGVKD in the germline V gene. CDR3 in DNA: TGTGCCATCAGTCCGGGACAACCCTCCCACAATGAGCAGTTCTTC. Protein product: CAISPGQPSHNEQFF.

This clone was recorded once. The rearrangement joins TRBV10-3 to TRBJ1-2; D gene uncertain. Per germline, CDR1 ENHRY and CDR2 SYGVKD. V lost 6 bases, J lost 4 bases, and 9 bases lay in between. There are 12 residues in the CDR3. CDR3: CAISLGPYGYTF. In DNA form, the CDR3 reads TGTGCCATCAGCTTAGGACCCTATGGCTACACCTTC.

The chain has TRBV19 and TRBJ2-1; 9 bases map to TRBD2. Trimming cost V 1 base and J 5 bases; bases outside gene matches: 3. The CDR3 contains 15 residues. From germline, CDR1 is LNHDA and CDR2 SQIVND (reference sequence). The CDR3 protein is CASSIGSGGHNEQFF. The CDR3 DNA is TGTGCCAGTAGTATAGGTAGCGGGGGTCACAATGAGCAGTTCTTC.

This clone turned up a few times. This rearrangement joins TRBV5-4 to TRBJ1-1, with unresolved D. CDR1 is SGHNT, CDR2 YYREEE, per germline (reference sequence). CDR3 length: 11 residues. Trimming took 9 bases from V and 6 from J, leaving 12 bases between them. The CDR3 region is CAIRKGPEAFF. CDR3 nucleotides: TGTGCCATCCGAAAGGGCCCTGAAGCTTTCTTT.

The rearrangement links TRBV7-3 to TRBJ2-7; D might be TRBD1 or TRBD2, each matching 5 bases. Trimming removed 1 base from V and 2 bases from J, with 12 bases in between. In germline, CDR1 is SGHTA, CDR2 FQGTGA. CDR3 size: 15 residues. Here the CDR3 reads CASSLSPGTAYEQYF. For the CDR3, the DNA is TGTGCCAGCAGCTTAAGCCCAGGGACGGCCTACGAGCAGTACTTC.

The DNA for the CDR3 is TGTGCCAGCAGTCCTAGCGGTCTCTACGAGCAGTACGTC. It translates to CASSPSGLYEQYV. The chain combines TRBV6-6 with TRBJ2-7, with 7 bases aligning to TRBD2. The CDR3 extends over 13 amino acids. V gave up 5 bases and J gave up 3 bases; unmatched junction bases: 4. The V gene's germline CDR1 is MNHNY and CDR2 SVGAGI (reference sequence).

The rearrangement uses TRBV7-9 and TRBJ1-6, with D uncertain. The CDR3 runs to 13 residues. Germline CDR1 and CDR2: SEHNR and FQNEAQ (reference sequence). V lost 4 bases, J lost 10 bases, and 11 bases lay in between. The DNA for the CDR3 is TGTGCCAGCAGCTCCGGGCCGGGATCACCCCTCCACTTT. It codes for CASSSGPGSPLHF.

The chain has TRBV7-9 and TRBJ1-3; a possible D gene is TRBD1 (5 bases). Trimming pared 0 bases from V and 0 bases from J, leaving 15 bases between. Germline V CDR1 and CDR2: SEHNR, FQNEAQ (reference sequence). This CDR3 has 18 amino acids. The CDR3 protein is CASSLAERQSLSGNTIYF. For the CDR3, the DNA is TGTGCCAGCAGCTTAGCGGAGAGACAGTCTCTCTCTGGAAACACCATATATTTT.

This clone was seen a handful of times. The rearrangement uses TRBV5-1 and TRBJ1-2; TRBD1 matches at 8 bases. This CDR3 is built from 13 residues. V gave up 4 bases and J gave up 6 bases; unmatched junction bases: 5. Germline CDR1 reads SGHRS; CDR2 reads YFSETQ. In nucleotides, the CDR3 is TGCGCCAGCAGCACGGACAGGGTAGATGGCTACACCTTC. It codes for CASSTDRVDGYTF. The full variable domain, completed using reference TRBV5-1 and TRBJ1-2, is KAGVTQTPRYLIKTRGQQVTLSCSPISGHRSVSWYQQTPGQGLQFLFEYFSETQRNKGNFPGRFSGRQFSNSRSEMNVSTLELGDSALYLCASSTDRVDGYTFGSGTRLTVV.

The DNA for the CDR3 is TGTGCCAGCAGCTCTCGGACTAGCGGCGAGCAGTACTTC. It translates to CASSSRTSGEQYF. The V and J genes are TRBV7-3 and TRBJ2-7, with TRBD2 matching over 10 bases. The CDR3 runs 13 residues. From germline, CDR1 is SGHTA and CDR2 FQGTGA. Trimming took 4 bases from V and 6 from J; bases not matched to a gene: 3.